This T cell receptor beta chain was captured by sequencing in a study of identifying expanded T cells in peripheral blood. Here immunoSEQ multiplex PCR was the method, and the copy in TCRdb shows in-frame clones only, minus some. This sample has around 56,000 clones, with around 81% found just once. Trimming cost V 6 bases and J 3 bases; bases outside gene matches: 2. Per germline, CDR1 SNHLY and CDR2 FYNNEI. The CDR3 sequence is 14 residues long. The chain couples TRBV2 to TRBJ2-3, with 11 bases identical to TRBD2. This clonotype was obtained from a person between 18 and 75 years old in good health. The sequencing sample was made of blood. In nucleotides, the CDR3 is TGTGCCAGCAGGGCTAGCGGGGGGACAGATACGCAGTATTTT. It yields the protein CASRASGGTDTQYF.